This T cell receptor beta chain emerged from a study of blood T cell repertoires in COVID-19. Study background: PBMCs, B-cell-depleted T cells, or T cells provided the cDNA or gDNA that made up the material.

The data were produced by immunoSEQ multiplex PCR, yet TCRdb's version contains in-frame clones alone and is incomplete. The sample carries some 49,000 clones, roughly four fifths recorded once. The CDR3 has 13 residues. Germline lookup yields CDR1 LNHDA and CDR2 SQIVND (reference sequence). Trimming removed 8 bases from V and 2 bases from J, with 12 bases in between. V and J are TRBV19 and TRBJ2-5; possible D gene TRBD1, 6 bases. The TCR comes from a woman aged 60 to 75 with acute or convalescent COVID-19. Sequenced sample: peripheral blood. The CDR3 region is CASSAQGQETQYF. The CDR3 DNA follows: TGTGCCAGTTCCGCTCAGGGGCAAGAGACCCAGTACTTC.